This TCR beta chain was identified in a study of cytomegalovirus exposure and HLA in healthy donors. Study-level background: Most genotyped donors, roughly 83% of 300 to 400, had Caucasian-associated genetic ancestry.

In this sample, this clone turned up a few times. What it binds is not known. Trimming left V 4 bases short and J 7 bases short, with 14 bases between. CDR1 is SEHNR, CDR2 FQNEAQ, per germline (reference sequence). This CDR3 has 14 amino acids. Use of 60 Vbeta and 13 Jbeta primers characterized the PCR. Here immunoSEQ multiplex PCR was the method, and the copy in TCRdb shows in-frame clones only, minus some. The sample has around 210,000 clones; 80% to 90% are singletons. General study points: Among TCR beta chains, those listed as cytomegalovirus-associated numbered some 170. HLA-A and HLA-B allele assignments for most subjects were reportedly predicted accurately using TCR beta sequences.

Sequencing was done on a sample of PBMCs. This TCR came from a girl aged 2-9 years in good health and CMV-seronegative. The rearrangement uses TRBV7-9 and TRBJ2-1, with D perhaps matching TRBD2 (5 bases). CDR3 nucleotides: TGTGCCAGCAGCTCCCCCGCGAGGGTAAATGAGCAGTTCTTC. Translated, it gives CASSSPARVNEQFF.